A single sample gave rise to the 26 T cell receptor beta chains below, sequenced in a study of T cells in localized non-small cell lung cancer. Only in-frame clones appear in the TCRdb table, and some are missing; sequencing was by immunoSEQ multiplex PCR. This table has about 17,000 clones, around four fifths appearing once. The sequenced sample was peripheral blood, obtained before any cancer treatment. The receptors stem from a male donor at least 60 years old with stage III lung adenocarcinoma.

V is TRBV9 and J is TRBJ2-5; 8 bases are a match to TRBD1. The CDR3 totals 16 residues. Trimming cost V 2 bases and J 0 bases; bases outside gene matches: 6. In germline, CDR1 is SGDLS, CDR2 YYNGEE. In DNA, the CDR3 is TGTGCCAGCAGCGTTGCGACAGGGGTGTACCAAGAGACCCAGTACTTC. Encoded protein: CASSVATGVYQETQYF. The full variable domain, its missing parts supplied by reference TRBV9 and TRBJ2-5, is DSGVTQTPKHLITATGQRVTLRCSPRSGDLSVYWYQQSLDQGLQFLIQYYNGEERAKGNILERFSAQQFPDLHSELNLSSLELGDSALYFCASSVATGVYQETQYFGPGTRLLVL.

This rearrangement joins TRBV2 to TRBJ1-2; 10 nucleotides match TRBD1. The trim removed 6 bases at V and 4 bases at J, leaving 8 bases unmatched. The CDR3 consists of 15 residues. Germline-derived CDR1 and CDR2 are SNHLY and FYNNEI. DNA for the CDR3: TGTGCCAGCAGGCTAAGGGGACAGGGGTTCTATGGCTACACCTTC. It encodes CASRLRGQGFYGYTF.

The chain employs TRBV7-3 and TRBJ2-1; maybe TRBD2 (6 bases). This CDR3 comprises 15 residues. V lost 4 bases and J 0 bases, leaving 10 bases between the germline ends. The germline gives CDR1 SGHTA, CDR2 FQGTGA. The CDR3 region is CASSSGGSSYNEQFF. Here the CDR3 DNA reads TGTGCCAGCAGCTCCGGGGGAAGCTCCTACAATGAGCAGTTCTTC.

The chain recombines TRBV6-5 with TRBJ2-7, with 7 bases lining up with TRBD2. The junction had 9 bases not matched to a gene; V was cut back by 5 bases and J by 5 bases. The CDR3 is 14 residues long. Germline V gives CDR1 MNHEY, CDR2 SVGAGI. As DNA, the CDR3 is TGTGCCAGCAGTCTCGGGACTATAGCACACGAGCAGTACTTC. It specifies CASSLGTIAHEQYF.

Comments on this clone: A read error may produce the germline difference seen at one junction end. The chain links TRBV5-1 to TRBJ2-1; possibly TRBD2 for D (6 bases). This CDR3 has 12 amino acids. The germline gives CDR1 SGHRS, CDR2 YFSETQ. The CDR3 here is CASNRDGGKRVF. Here the CDR3 DNA reads TGCGCCAGCAACCGGGACGGGGGAAAGAGGGTCTTC.

The chain links TRBV10-1 to TRBJ2-2, with 10 bases that match TRBD1. The V gene end was trimmed by 5 bases and the J gene end by 6 bases; junction bases not matched to a gene: 6. CDR3 length: 15 amino acids. Germline CDR1 reads WNHNN; CDR2 reads SYGVQD (reference sequence). Here the CDR3 reads CASSQDRGRPGELFF. The CDR3, as DNA: TGCGCCAGCAGTCAAGACAGGGGGCGTCCCGGGGAGCTGTTTTTT.

The V gene is TRBV6-1, the J gene TRBJ1-4; 9 bases fit TRBD1. V dropped 2 bases and J dropped 0; count of bases not matched to a gene: 13. This CDR3 is 20 amino acids long. Looked up from germline, CDR1 is MNHNS and CDR2 is SASEGT. The CDR3 loop is CASSERRLGQGLPTNEKLFF. The CDR3 DNA is TGTGCCAGCAGTGAAAGGAGGTTGGGACAGGGACTCCCAACTAATGAAAAACTGTTTTTT.

This clone came up a few times. The chain has TRBV2 and TRBJ1-6; D may be TRBD1 (6 bases). This CDR3 is 14 amino acids long. The V gene lost 4 bases and the J gene lost 7 bases, with 11 bases spanning the gap. CDR1 is SNHLY, CDR2 FYNNEI, per germline. This CDR3 reads CASSVLDSNSPLHF. The CDR3 nucleotides are TGTGCCAGCAGTGTGTTGGACAGCAATTCACCCCTCCACTTT.

In this sample, this clone turned up once. This chain connects TRBV7-8 to TRBJ2-3; D not resolved. Looked up from germline, CDR1 is SGHVS and CDR2 is FQNEAQ. This CDR3 contains 15 residues. Trimming took 6 bases from V and 3 from J, leaving 16 bases between them. For the CDR3, the DNA is TGTGCCAGCAGTTTACAACCCGGACGGACAGATACGCAGTATTTT. This encodes CASSLQPGRTDTQYF.

This chain links TRBV7-2 with TRBJ2-5; D not resolved. The V gene's germline CDR1 is SGHTA and CDR2 FQGNSA. The CDR3 sequence is 13 residues long. The ends were cut back, 0 bases at V and 5 bases at J, with 7 bases in the middle. The DNA of the CDR3 is TGTGCCAGCAGCTTAGCGCAGAGGGAGACCCAGTACTTC. It is translated as CASSLAQRETQYF.

This clone has only one observation. The J gene is TRBJ2-1, the V gene TRBV5-5; D unclear. Germline loops: CDR1 SGHKS, CDR2 YYEKEE (reference sequence). The CDR3 spans 14 residues. Trimming removed 1 base from V and 2 bases from J, with 7 bases in between. The CDR3 DNA follows: TGTGCCAGCAGCTTGATAGGTACCTACAATGAGCAGTTCTTC. It yields the protein CASSLIGTYNEQFF.

The chain uses TRBV6-1 and TRBJ1-2, with D possibly TRBD1 on 5 matching bases. V lost 3 bases, J lost 3 bases, and 8 bases lay in between. CDR1 and CDR2 (germline): MNHNS, SASEGT. The CDR3 spans 13 residues. The CDR3 DNA sequence: TGTGCCAGCAGTGAGGGGCAGGACTATGGCTACACCTTC. Encoded protein: CASSEGQDYGYTF.

J is TRBJ2-1 and V is TRBV29-1; D not certain. With 8 bases removed from V and 8 bases from J, the gap between germline ends came to 22 bases. From germline, CDR1 is SQVTM and CDR2 ANQGSEA. The CDR3 runs 14 residues. The CDR3 region is CSPRNRPPEDEQFF. In nucleotides, the CDR3 is TGCAGCCCCCGGAACCGGCCCCCCGAGGATGAGCAGTTCTTC.

V usage is TRBV6-5 and J usage is TRBJ1-2; TRBD1 aligns across 7 bases. Per germline, CDR1 MNHEY and CDR2 SVGAGI. V shed 2 bases and J 4 bases; nucleotides not matched to a gene: 10. CDR3 length: 16 residues. CDR3 nucleotides: TGTGCCAGCAGTTACACTCGGACAGGAGGAAGCTATGGCTACACCTTC. Protein product: CASSYTRTGGSYGYTF.

This chain uses TRBV7-9 with TRBJ2-5; D is possibly TRBD1 (5 bases). Trimming left V 3 bases short and J 2 bases short, with 7 bases between. CDR1 is SEHNR and CDR2 is FQNEAQ in the germline V gene (reference sequence). The CDR3 is 13 amino acids. The CDR3 DNA sequence: TGTGCCAGCAGCTTTGACAGACAAGAGACCCAGTACTTC. Protein sequence: CASSFDRQETQYF.

The chain uses TRBV5-1 and TRBJ2-3; D might be TRBD2 (5 bases). V was pared by 4 bases and J by 2 bases, with 14 bases between. From germline, CDR1 is SGHRS and CDR2 YFSETQ. The CDR3 length is 15 residues. CDR3 in amino acids: CASSPDAGSTDTQYF. CDR3 coding DNA: TGCGCCAGCAGCCCGGACGCGGGCTCCACAGATACGCAGTATTTT.

This sequence joins TRBV6-5 and TRBJ1-1; TRBD1 aligns across 9 bases. Unmatched junction bases numbered 5, after V lost 3 bases and J lost 3 bases. The germline gives CDR1 MNHEY, CDR2 SVGAGI. The length of the CDR3 is 15 residues. The CDR3 DNA sequence: TGTGCCAGCAGTTATCTTGGGACAGGGTACACTGAAGCTTTCTTT. It yields the protein CASSYLGTGYTEAFF.

V usage is TRBV19 and J usage is TRBJ1-2; TRBD1 is a possible D gene (5 bases). CDR3 length: 14 amino acids. CDR1 LNHDA and CDR2 SQIVND come from the germline V gene (reference sequence). The V gene lost 4 bases and the J gene lost 4 bases, with 13 bases spanning the gap. The CDR3 DNA is TGTGCCAGTAGTACAGGGAGCGCGGGCTATGGCTACACCTTC. Residues: CASSTGSAGYGYTF.

The rearrangement joins TRBV6-5 to TRBJ1-5, with D hard to call. The length of the CDR3 is 13 residues. Germline V gives CDR1 MNHEY, CDR2 SVGAGI. Trimming removed 9 bases from V and 6 bases from J, with 15 bases in between. CDR3 nucleotide sequence: TGTGCCAGTAGCCCGGGGATCGGTCAGCCCCAGCATTTT. Its protein is CASSPGIGQPQHF.

The genes are TRBV19 and TRBJ1-4; D is unclear. Germline V gives CDR1 LNHDA, CDR2 SQIVND (reference sequence). The CDR3 runs 15 residues. Trimming removed 1 base at V and 8 bases at J, with 14 bases between. CDR3 in DNA: TGTGCCAGTAGTATAGTGCGAAGGCCGGAAGAAAAACTGTTTTTT. Its protein is CASSIVRRPEEKLFF.

The CDR3 coding sequence is TGTGCCAGCAGTTACCGACCCCCGCCAACTAATGAAAAACTGTTTTTT. It translates to CASSYRPPPTNEKLFF. This chain uses TRBV6-5 with TRBJ1-4; D unresolved. The CDR3 runs 16 residues. Per the germline V gene, CDR1 is MNHEY and CDR2 is SVGAGI. V was trimmed by 2 bases and J by 0 bases, leaving 10 bases between them.

The chain has TRBV5-1 and TRBJ2-5, with a weak D call TRBD2 (6 bases). V lost 4 bases and J lost 1, with 17 bases in between. Germline assignment: CDR1 SGHRS and CDR2 YFSETQ. This CDR3 comprises 16 residues. CDR3 bases: TGCGCCAGCAGCCGGGGGACCGGGGACCCCCAAGAGACCCAGTACTTC. Amino acids: CASSRGTGDPQETQYF.

The V gene is TRBV5-1, the J gene TRBJ2-3, with D uncertain. The CDR3 covers 11 residues. The V gene's germline CDR1 is SGHRS and CDR2 YFSETQ. The V end lost 2 bases, the J end lost 6 bases, and 4 bases lay between the germline ends. The CDR3 DNA follows: TGCGCCAGCAGCTTCACGGATACGCAGTATTTT. Translation: CASSFTDTQYF.

The J gene is TRBJ2-5, the V gene TRBV6-1, with 7 bases aligning to TRBD2. The V segment lost 7 bases and the J segment 5 bases; nucleotides outside the gene matches: 10. The germline V gene encodes CDR1 MNHNS and CDR2 SASEGT. The CDR3 contains 14 residues. CDR3: CASTSGGVPETQYF. In DNA form, the CDR3 reads TGTGCCAGCACCTCTGGGGGGGTACCGGAGACCCAGTACTTC.

By frequency in the sample, this clone is large. The V and J genes are TRBV2 and TRBJ2-7, with 7 positions matching TRBD1. Looked up from germline, CDR1 is SNHLY and CDR2 is FYNNEI. The CDR3 covers 18 residues. The V gene end was trimmed by 2 bases and the J gene end by 0 bases; junction bases not matched to a gene: 13. CDR3 nucleotide sequence: TGTGCCAGCAGTGAACCTTCGGGTCTGGGACAGCACTCCTACGAGCAGTACTTC. Translated: CASSEPSGLGQHSYEQYF.

The rearrangement joins TRBV6-1 to TRBJ1-1, with D uncertain. Germline V lookup: CDR1 MNHNS, CDR2 SASEGT. V shed 5 bases and J shed 2 bases, with 12 bases lying between them. The CDR3 consists of 14 residues. The CDR3 coding sequence is TGTGCCAGCAGTCCCTGGGCCACCAACACTGAAGCTTTCTTT. As protein: CASSPWATNTEAFF.